The 30 T cell receptor beta chains given below trace back to one sample, sequenced in a study of PD-L1 blockade in urothelial cancer. Sequencing was performed with immunoSEQ multiplex PCR; in TCRdb, only in-frame clones are kept and a portion is missing. The sample has about 74,000 clones, under 90% seen once. Sequencing used PBMCs, obtained around atezolizumab (anti-PD-L1) treatment. The origin of the receptors is a man between 65 and 85 years old with urothelial cancer.

V usage is TRBV28 and J usage is TRBJ1-1; TRBD1 matches at 12 bases. CDR1 is MDHEN and CDR2 is SYDVKM in the germline V gene. With V trimmed by 2 bases and J by 8 bases, 9 bases remained unmatched. The CDR3 is 16 amino acids. The CDR3 DNA is TGTGCCAGCAGTTTAAAGGGACAGGGGGCCGAGAAGGAAGCTTTCTTT. Its translation is CASSLKGQGAEKEAFF.

The gene calls are TRBV7-8 and TRBJ2-7, with 8 bases matching TRBD2. This CDR3 comprises 15 residues. Germline trimming cut 1 base from V and 1 base from J; bases unmatched to any gene: 3. Germline assignment: CDR1 SGHVS and CDR2 FQNEAQ. CDR3 sequence reads: CASSLESGSSYEQYF. DNA of the CDR3: TGTGCCAGCAGCTTAGAAAGCGGGAGTTCCTACGAGCAGTACTTC.

The gene calls are TRBV7-9 and TRBJ2-3, with D possibly matching TRBD1 (6 bases). Between the trimmed V and J ends, which lost 3 bases and 3 bases, there was a span of 10 bases. This CDR3 has 14 residues. Per the germline V gene, CDR1 is SEHNR and CDR2 is FQNEAQ (reference sequence). CDR3 loop: CASSFRDMTDTQYF. CDR3 in DNA: TGTGCCAGCAGCTTCCGGGACATGACAGATACGCAGTATTTT.

V is TRBV5-1 and J is TRBJ2-7, with 14 bases lining up with TRBD2. Per germline, CDR1 SGHRS and CDR2 YFSETQ. V lost 4 bases and J lost 5; bases outside the gene matches: 5. There are 15 residues in the CDR3. This CDR3 reads CASSRGLAGVNEQYF. The CDR3 DNA follows: TGCGCCAGCAGCCGGGGACTAGCGGGAGTTAACGAGCAGTACTTC.

The V call is TRBV9, the J call TRBJ2-6; tentatively, D is TRBD2 (6 bases). The germline CDR1 and CDR2 sequences are SGDLS and YYNGEE. V lost 4 bases, J lost 4 bases, and 9 bases lay in between. This CDR3 contains 14 residues. This CDR3 is CASSPSGGANVLTF. For the CDR3, the DNA is TGTGCCAGCAGCCCGAGCGGGGGGGCCAACGTCCTGACTTTC.

CDR3 amino acids: CASSVVGGGVDTEAFF. In DNA form, the CDR3 reads TGTGCCAGCAGCGTAGTAGGGGGCGGGGTGGACACTGAAGCTTTCTTT. The genes are TRBV9 and TRBJ1-1, with 7 positions matching TRBD1. The CDR3 is 16 residues long. Germline V CDR1 and CDR2: SGDLS, YYNGEE. Trimming cost V 0 bases and J 3 bases; bases outside gene matches: 8.

This clone was recorded once. This chain connects TRBV7-8 to TRBJ2-7; 9 bases line up with TRBD2. The germline CDR1 and CDR2 sequences are SGHVS and FQNEAQ. The J segment lost 2 bases and the V segment lost 5 bases, leaving 4 bases of the junction unmatched. The CDR3 sequence is 14 residues long. The CDR3 is CASSLSGSTYEQYF. CDR3 in DNA: TGTGCCAGCAGCCTTAGCGGGAGCACCTACGAGCAGTACTTC.

This chain connects TRBV28 to TRBJ2-2; 9 bases agree with TRBD1. Germline V lookup: CDR1 MDHEN, CDR2 SYDVKM. The CDR3 is made up of 13 amino acids. V lost 8 bases, J lost 3 bases, and 1 base stayed unmatched. CDR3 bases: TGTGCCAGCGGGACAGGGTACACCGGGGAGCTGTTTTTT. Its protein product is CASGTGYTGELFF.

The DNA of the CDR3 is TGTGCCAGCAGCCCGCGAGGGGCGGGGGCCTCCTACGAGCAGTACTTC. This sequence encodes CASSPRGAGASYEQYF. This chain uses TRBV7-2 with TRBJ2-7; D is perhaps TRBD2 (7 bases). V lost 5 bases to trimming and J lost 0 bases, with 17 bases between them. Germline CDR1 reads SGHTA; CDR2 reads FQGNSA. This CDR3 is built from 16 residues.

About this clone itself: An end of the junction does not agree with germline; a read error may underlie this. The V and J genes are TRBV9 and TRBJ1-2; the D gene is possibly TRBD1 (5 bases). CDR1 SGDLS and CDR2 YYNGEE come from the germline V gene. The CDR3 is made up of 13 amino acids. In nucleotides, the CDR3 is TGTGCCAGCGGCGGGGGGACTAACCATGGCTACACCTTC. This codes for CASGGGTNHGYTF.

The V gene is TRBV28, the J gene TRBJ2-1, with D uncertain. CDR1 and CDR2 from the germline V gene are MDHEN and SYDVKM. Trimming removed 3 bases from V and 4 bases from J, with 13 bases in between. CDR3 length equals 15 residues. CDR3: CASSFHTEPYNEQFF. The CDR3 DNA reads as TGTGCCAGCAGTTTCCACACAGAACCTTACAATGAGCAGTTCTTC.

About this clone itself: The same CDR3 also results from other DNA sequences found in this sample. The chain couples TRBV28 to TRBJ2-2; TRBD2 is a possible D gene (6 bases). V was pared by 4 bases and J by 3 bases, with 9 bases between. CDR1 is MDHEN and CDR2 is SYDVKM in the germline V gene. The CDR3 consists of 14 residues. The DNA of the CDR3 is TGTGCCAGCAGTTCACCGGGGGACACCGGGGAGCTGTTTTTT. Protein: CASSSPGDTGELFF.

The chain uses TRBV28 and TRBJ1-1; 7 bases map to TRBD1. This CDR3 spans 13 amino acids. V lost 3 bases to trimming and J lost 4 bases; unmatched junction nucleotides: 2. Germline V lookup: CDR1 MDHEN, CDR2 SYDVKM. The CDR3 bases are TGTGCCAGCAGTTTCGGGACAGCCACTGAAGCTTTCTTT. Amino acid sequence: CASSFGTATEAFF.

The chain combines TRBV7-6 with TRBJ2-7; tentative D call: TRBD2 (6 bases). Germline CDR1 reads SGHVS; CDR2 reads FNYEAQ. Trimming shortened V by 1 base and J by 5 bases, and 9 bases separated the two germline ends. The CDR3 loop spans 13 amino acids. CDR3 residues: CASSLVGGDEQYF. CDR3 DNA sequence: TGTGCCAGCAGCTTAGTGGGCGGGGACGAGCAGTACTTC.

The chain joins TRBV19 to TRBJ2-6; D is possibly TRBD2 (5 bases). In germline, CDR1 is LNHDA, CDR2 SQIVND (reference sequence). The CDR3 sequence is 17 residues long. Trimming removed 1 base at V and 0 bases at J, with 10 bases between. This CDR3 reads CASSIGTGSSGANVLTF. The CDR3, as DNA: TGTGCCAGTAGTATAGGAACGGGGAGCTCTGGGGCCAACGTCCTGACTTTC.

This chain uses TRBV7-3 with TRBJ1-1, with no clear D. Trimming cost V 0 bases and J 3 bases, with 5 bases left between them. From germline, CDR1 is SGHTA and CDR2 FQGTGA. There are 13 residues in the CDR3. The DNA of the CDR3 is TGTGCCAGCAGCTTAACGAGGGACACTGAAGCTTTCTTT. It encodes CASSLTRDTEAFF.

The chain is built from TRBV25-1 and TRBJ1-6; 8 nucleotides align to TRBD1. The V gene's germline CDR1 is MGHDK and CDR2 SYGVNS. The CDR3 covers 13 residues. The V gene end was trimmed by 8 bases and the J gene end by 8 bases; junction bases not matched to a gene: 5. This CDR3 is CASEGQGDSPLHF. CDR3 nucleotide sequence: TGTGCCAGCGAAGGACAGGGAGATTCACCCCTCCACTTT.

In this sample, this clone turned up once. V usage is TRBV5-1 and J usage is TRBJ2-7, with D uncertain. Trimming took 1 base from V and 3 from J, leaving 8 bases between them. The CDR3 is made up of 13 amino acids. Germline V CDR1 and CDR2: SGHRS, YFSETQ. CDR3 sequence reads: CASSLSPLYEQYF. The CDR3 nucleotides read TGCGCCAGCAGCTTGTCCCCCCTCTACGAGCAGTACTTC.

This chain links TRBV4-1 with TRBJ2-5; TRBD2 is a possible D gene (6 bases). V lost 0 bases and J 5 bases, leaving 16 bases between the germline ends. Germline CDR1 and CDR2: MGHRA and YSYEKL. The CDR3 sequence is 16 residues long. The CDR3 DNA reads TGCGCCAGCAGCCAAGATCCCTCCCATGGGAGGGAGACCCAGTACTTC. Translated: CASSQDPSHGRETQYF.

The chain joins TRBV18 to TRBJ1-4, with 8 nucleotides matching TRBD1. This CDR3 has 18 residues. V was pared by 4 bases and J by 4 bases, with 14 bases of the junction left unmatched. Germline V gene data show CDR1 as KGHSH and CDR2 as LQKENI. CDR3 nucleotide sequence: TGTGCCAGCTCACTAGAAATATCAGGGGGCACGGATAATGAAAAACTGTTTTTT. It yields the protein CASSLEISGGTDNEKLFF. Variable domain in full (rest from reference TRBV18 and TRBJ1-4): NAGVMQNPRHLVRRRGQEARLRCSPMKGHSHVYWYRQLPEEGLKFMVYLQKENIIDESGMPKERFSAEFPKEGPSILRIQQVVRGDSAAYFCASSLEISGGTDNEKLFFGSGTQLSVL.

CDR3 in DNA: TGTGCCATCAGGGGGACAGGGGGCCATGGCTACACCTTC. Protein product: CAIRGTGGHGYTF. The rearrangement links TRBV10-3 to TRBJ1-2; TRBD1 matches at 12 bases. V shed 6 bases and J 6 bases; nucleotides not matched to a gene: 2. From germline, CDR1 is ENHRY and CDR2 SYGVKD. This CDR3 comprises 13 residues.

In nucleotides, the CDR3 is TGTGCCAGTGGGCTAAGAGATACGCAGTATTTT. Protein: CASGLRDTQYF. The V and J genes are TRBV19 and TRBJ2-3; D uncertain. V shed 8 bases and J shed 5 bases, with 8 bases lying between them. The V gene's germline CDR1 is LNHDA and CDR2 SQIVND (reference sequence). The CDR3 sequence is 11 residues long.

This clone has just one count. The chain links TRBV7-9 to TRBJ1-5, with D maybe TRBD1 (6 bases). CDR1 is SEHNR and CDR2 is FQNEAQ in the germline V gene (reference sequence). Trimming removed 1 base at V and 0 bases at J, with 10 bases between. The CDR3 contains 16 residues. CDR3 coding DNA: TGTGCCAGCAGCTTAGACAGGGCCCATAGCAATCAGCCCCAGCATTTT. Its protein product is CASSLDRAHSNQPQHF.

V usage is TRBV9 and J usage is TRBJ2-1; TRBD2 matches at 7 bases. Germline CDR1 is SGDLS and CDR2 is YYNGEE. Losses at the gene ends were 3 bases for V and 7 bases for J; bases not matched to a gene: 7. The CDR3 is 14 amino acids. CDR3 coding DNA: TGTGCCAGCAGCGGCAGCGGGGCCGGGAATGAGCAGTTCTTC. This codes for CASSGSGAGNEQFF.

This clone occurred once. The gene calls are TRBV18 and TRBJ2-3, with 7 bases fitting TRBD2. CDR3 length: 16 residues. Germline values: CDR1 KGHSH, CDR2 LQKENI. V shed 0 bases and J 1 base; nucleotides not matched to a gene: 4. For the CDR3, the DNA is TGTGCCAGCTCACCACCTCGAGCGGGGCGCACAGATACGCAGTATTTT. It yields the protein CASSPPRAGRTDTQYF.

In nucleotides, the CDR3 is TGTGCCTGGAGTGTACGGGCAGGGTCAGGAAACACCATATATTTT. This gives the protein CAWSVRAGSGNTIYF. The gene calls are TRBV30 and TRBJ1-3; maybe TRBD1 (5 bases). Between the trimmed V and J ends, which lost 0 bases and 4 bases, there was a span of 13 bases. This CDR3 is 15 amino acids long. CDR1 and CDR2 from the germline V gene are GTSNPN and SVGIG (reference sequence).

The V call is TRBV5-5, the J call TRBJ2-7; 8 bases are shared with TRBD1. The V gene end was trimmed by 2 bases and the J gene end by 10 bases; junction bases not matched to a gene: 5. The V gene's germline CDR1 is SGHKS and CDR2 YYEKEE (reference sequence). The CDR3 spans 12 residues. CDR3 in amino acids: CASSFGTGDQYF. The CDR3 nucleotides read TGTGCCAGCAGCTTTGGGACAGGAGACCAGTACTTC. The full variable domain, completed using reference TRBV5-5 and TRBJ2-7, is DAGVTQSPTHLIKTRGQQVTLRCSPISGHKSVSWYQQVLGQGPQFIFQYYEKEERGRGNFPDRFSARQFPNYSSELNVNALLLGDSALYLCASSFGTGDQYFGPGTRLTVT.

The chain employs TRBV5-4 and TRBJ1-1, with D hard to call. Germline V gene sequence: CDR1 SGHNT, CDR2 YYREEE (reference sequence). The CDR3 contains 14 residues. V was pared by 0 bases and J by 5 bases, with 11 bases between. CDR3 in DNA: TGTGCCAGCAGCTTGGCCGGCCTGAGGACTGAAGCTTTCTTT. As protein: CASSLAGLRTEAFF.

The V and J genes are TRBV19 and TRBJ1-2; possible D gene TRBD1, 6 bases. This CDR3 region has 12 residues. Per germline, CDR1 LNHDA and CDR2 SQIVND (reference sequence). Trimming left V 6 bases short and J 2 bases short, with 7 bases between. For the CDR3, the DNA is TGTGCCAGTAGAAGGGGGAACTATGGCTACACCTTC. As protein: CASRRGNYGYTF.

As to this clone: The same CDR3 arises from other DNA sequences in this sample as well. The CDR3 DNA sequence: TGCGCCAGCAGCGGACTAGCGGGAGGACCCAATGAGCAGTTCTTC. Translated: CASSGLAGGPNEQFF. This chain uses TRBV5-1 with TRBJ2-1, with 14 bases lining up with TRBD2. V lost 4 bases and J lost 6; bases outside the gene matches: 3. In germline, CDR1 is SGHRS, CDR2 YFSETQ. The CDR3 runs to 15 residues.